A single sample is the source of the 4 T cell receptor beta chains below, sequenced in a study of CD8 T cells in Susac syndrome. RNA amounts of roughly 0.5 to 1 ug underwent reverse transcription with random hexamers. TCRdb called the immunoSEQ multiplex PCR reads again in MiXCR, with one record for every CDR3 protein. Of tens of thousands of distinct CDR3 sequences listed, around 93% are singletons. Sequenced sample: CD8+ T cells from PBMCs. The source is a human donor with multiple sclerosis.

This sequence joins TRBV25-1 and TRBJ1-1; 7 bases map to TRBD1. V dropped 2 bases and J dropped 3; count of bases not matched to a gene: 0. The germline CDR1 and CDR2 sequences are MGHDK and SYGVNS. This CDR3 is 13 amino acids long. CDR3 coding DNA: TGTGCCAGCAGTGAACAGGGGGACACTGAAGCTTTCTTT. Translation gives CASSEQGDTEAFF. Filled out from reference TRBV25-1 and TRBJ1-1, the complete variable domain reads EADIYQTPRYLVIGTGKKITLECSQTMGHDKMYWYQQDPGMELHLIHYSYGVNSTEKGDLSSESTVSRIRTEHFPLTLESARPSHTSQYLCASSEQGDTEAFFGQGTRLTVV.

The chain is built from TRBV28 and TRBJ1-1, with D perhaps matching TRBD1 (5 bases). V shed 3 bases and J shed 5 bases, with 10 bases lying between them. Germline-derived CDR1 and CDR2 are MDHEN and SYDVKM. The CDR3 runs 13 residues. CDR3: CASSFGEGTEAFF. The CDR3 DNA is TGTGCCAGCAGTTTTGGGGAGGGGACTGAAGCTTTCTTT.

The chain joins TRBV7-9 to TRBJ2-7; D unresolved. V shed 5 bases and J shed 3 bases, with 14 bases lying between them. This CDR3 has 14 amino acids. CDR1 and CDR2 from the germline V gene are SEHNR and FQNEAQ (reference sequence). The CDR3 protein is CASSETGKHYEQYF. For the CDR3, the DNA is TGTGCCAGCAGCGAGACTGGAAAGCACTACGAGCAGTACTTC.

The gene calls are TRBV11-2 and TRBJ2-5; D is uncertain. V was trimmed by 6 bases and J by 4 bases, leaving 3 bases between them. The CDR3 totals 10 residues. The germline gives CDR1 SGHAT, CDR2 FQNNGV. The CDR3 DNA is TGTGCCAGCAGGGCAGAGACCCAGTACTTC. This gives the protein CASRAETQYF.